The next 5 T cell receptor beta chains were all read from a single sample in a study of blood T cells in healthy people across ages. Primers used in a second PCR of about 7 to 12 cycles were a sample-barcoded 5' primer and a J-beta primer mix. TCRdb fed the 5' RACE reads into MiXCR, producing one record per CDR3 protein. The sample lists about 1.6 million distinct CDR3 sequences; roughly a third were seen once. The material sequenced was blood. The receptors shown here come from a woman in her twenties or thirties in good health.

A few counts support this clonotype. The J gene is TRBJ1-2, the V gene TRBV5-5; 7 bases map to TRBD1. From germline, CDR1 is SGHKS and CDR2 YYEKEE (reference sequence). The CDR3 is 15 amino acids. V shed 4 bases and J 4 bases; nucleotides not matched to a gene: 10. The CDR3, as DNA: TGTGCCAGCAGCGCGGTCTCGGGGACAGCCTATGGCTACACCTTC. It specifies CASSAVSGTAYGYTF. Combining the CDR3 with reference TRBV5-5 and TRBJ1-2 gives the whole variable domain DAGVTQSPTHLIKTRGQQVTLRCSPISGHKSVSWYQQVLGQGPQFIFQYYEKEERGRGNFPDRFSARQFPNYSSELNVNALLLGDSALYLCASSAVSGTAYGYTFGSGTRLTVV.

This rearrangement joins TRBV3-1 to TRBJ1-2; TRBD1 might be the D (5 bases). CDR3 length equals 15 residues. The germline V gene has CDR1 LGHDT and CDR2 YNNKEL (reference sequence). V was trimmed by 1 base and J by 4 bases, leaving 13 bases between them. CDR3 region: CASSQVPEGIYGYTF. CDR3 nucleotide sequence: TGTGCCAGCAGCCAAGTCCCCGAGGGGATCTATGGCTACACCTTC.

This clonotype was detected only a few times. This chain connects TRBV20-1 to TRBJ2-1; 10 bases fit TRBD2. This CDR3 spans 16 amino acids. Trimming removed 0 bases from V and 5 bases from J; junction bases left unmatched: 7. Germline V gives CDR1 DFQATT, CDR2 SNEGSKA (reference sequence). The CDR3 loop is CSARDWASGGHNEQFF. CDR3 bases: TGCAGTGCTAGAGATTGGGCTAGCGGGGGCCACAATGAGCAGTTCTTC.

This clonotype occurred a few times. CDR3 residues: CASSVGTSGKSRQYF. Here the CDR3 DNA reads TGTGCCAGCAGCGTAGGGACTAGCGGGAAATCGAGGCAGTACTTC. The V and J genes are TRBV9 and TRBJ2-4, with TRBD2 identical over 12 bases. The V gene end was trimmed by 0 bases and the J gene end by 13 bases; junction bases not matched to a gene: 8. The V gene's germline CDR1 is SGDLS and CDR2 YYNGEE. The CDR3 length is 15 residues.

This rearrangement joins TRBV2 to TRBJ2-5, with D possibly TRBD2 on 7 matching bases. The length of the CDR3 is 12 residues. V was shortened by 8 bases and J by 7 bases, with 14 bases between the two germline ends. The V gene's germline CDR1 is SNHLY and CDR2 FYNNEI. The CDR3 nucleotides are TGTGCCAGCGAAAGAGGGGGGGGGACCCAGTACTTC. This sequence encodes CASERGGGTQYF. Looking up the rest from reference TRBV2 and TRBJ2-5 gives the full variable domain: EPEVTQTPSHQVTQMGQEVILRCVPISNHLYFYWYRQILGQKVEFLVSFYNNEISEKSEIFDDQFSVERPDGSNFTLKIRSTKLEDSAMYFCASERGGGTQYFGPGTRLLVL.